This TCR beta chain appears in the sequencing data of a study of identical twins' blood T cells. Study summary: Approximately twelve libraries, six alpha and six beta, gave 50 million or so reads.

TCRdb redid the calling of the 5' RACE reads with MiXCR, one entry per CDR3 protein. In the table there are 350,000 to 450,000 distinct CDR3 sequences, roughly 28% of which are singletons. In germline, CDR1 is SGHTA, CDR2 FQGNSA. Trimming cost V 0 bases and J 5 bases, with 10 bases left between them. This CDR3 comprises 14 residues. Overall study findings and caveats: Twin repertoire similarity may partly reflect shared environment. Mainly, cloneset size products determined shared clonotypes, twins included.

Six healthy women, forming three identical twin pairs, donated samples. This clonotype has only a few counts. Antigen: not known. The TCR comes from a woman aged 18 to 55 in good health. V is TRBV7-2 and J is TRBJ1-2; a weak D match, TRBD1 (5 bases). Material for sequencing was PBMCs. The DNA of the CDR3 is TGTGCCAGCAGCTTAGCGGGGCGCAGGTATGGCTACACCTTC. Translation gives CASSLAGRRYGYTF.